This TCR beta chain comes out of a study of PD-1 blockade in classical Hodgkin lymphoma. Study outcomes and limitations: Reports described newly diagnosed patients as having lower baseline TCR diversity than healthy donors.

Some clones are missing from TCRdb's copy, which holds only in-frame ones; the method was immunoSEQ multiplex PCR. The table has 40,000 to 65,000 clones, 86% seen once. The sample's time point: cycle 4 day 1 (C4D1), after less than 7 weeks of nivolumab. Relapses following autologous stem cell transplantation were seen in all patients, with brentuximab vedotin exposure varying. This clone was seen only a few times. Its antigen is currently unknown. The CDR3 sequence is 18 residues long. Germline trimming cut 0 bases from V and 0 bases from J; bases unmatched to any gene: 6. Germline V gives CDR1 ENHRY, CDR2 SYGVKD.

The TCR comes from a human donor with classical Hodgkin lymphoma. The starting material was peripheral blood mononuclear cells (PBMCs), obtained before the fourth cycle of nivolumab. The rearrangement joins TRBV10-3 to TRBJ2-5; 11 bases are shared with TRBD1. In DNA form, the CDR3 reads TGTGCCATCAGTGAGTCAGGGACAGGGGGGGGCCACCAAGAGACCCAGTACTTC. Translating it yields CAISESGTGGGHQETQYF.